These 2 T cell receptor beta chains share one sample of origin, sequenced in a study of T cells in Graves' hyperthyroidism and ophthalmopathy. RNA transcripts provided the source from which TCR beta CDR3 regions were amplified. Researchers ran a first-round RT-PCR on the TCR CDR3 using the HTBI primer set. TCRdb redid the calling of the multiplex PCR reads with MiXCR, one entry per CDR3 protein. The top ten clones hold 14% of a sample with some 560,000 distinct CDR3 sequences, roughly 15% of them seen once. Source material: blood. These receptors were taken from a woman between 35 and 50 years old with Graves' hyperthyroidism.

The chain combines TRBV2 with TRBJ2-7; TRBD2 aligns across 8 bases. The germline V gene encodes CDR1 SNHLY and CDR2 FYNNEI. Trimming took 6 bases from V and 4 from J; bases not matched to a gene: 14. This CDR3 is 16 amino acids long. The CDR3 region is CASSPPSAGGTYEQYF. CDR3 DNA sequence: TGTGCCAGCAGCCCCCCGTCGGCGGGAGGCACGTACGAGCAGTACTTC.

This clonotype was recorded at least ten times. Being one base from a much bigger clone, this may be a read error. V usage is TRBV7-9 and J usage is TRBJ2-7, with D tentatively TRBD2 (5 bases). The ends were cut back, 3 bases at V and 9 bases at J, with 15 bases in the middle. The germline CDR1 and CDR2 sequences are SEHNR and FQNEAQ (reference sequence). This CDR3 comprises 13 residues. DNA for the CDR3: TGTGCCAGCAGCTTCCCTCTGGGAGACGTGCAGTACTTC. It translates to CASSFPLGDVQYF.